This TCR beta chain was obtained from a study of prognosis after radiotherapy for stage I lung cancer. Germline CDR1 is MDHEN and CDR2 is SYDVKM. V lost 6 bases and J 5 bases, leaving 19 bases between the germline ends. This CDR3 has 15 residues. From genomic DNA, two-round multiplex PCR was used to amplify TCR beta CDR3. Used in first-round PCR were primers specific to each TRBV and TRBJ gene. With universal primers, the second PCR round was performed. TCRdb re-called the multiplex PCR reads with MiXCR, one entry per CDR3 protein. This table holds about 35,000 distinct CDR3 sequences, around 30% found once. This clonotype was recorded at least ten times. A single base separates this from a much larger clone, so it may be a read error. The CDR3 ends on some other residue instead of the conserved phenylalanine or tryptophan, so this is likely a read error.

The chain carries TRBV28 and TRBJ1-2; D is possibly TRBD1 (6 bases). Sequencing used PBMCs, obtained before or after stereotactic body radiation therapy (not recorded which). The receptor was isolated from a donor aged 50 or older with non-small cell lung cancer. Written as DNA, the CDR3 is TGTGCCAGCAGCACCAGCGCCCTACAGGGATATGGCTACACCTCC. This translates into CASSTSALQGYGYTS.